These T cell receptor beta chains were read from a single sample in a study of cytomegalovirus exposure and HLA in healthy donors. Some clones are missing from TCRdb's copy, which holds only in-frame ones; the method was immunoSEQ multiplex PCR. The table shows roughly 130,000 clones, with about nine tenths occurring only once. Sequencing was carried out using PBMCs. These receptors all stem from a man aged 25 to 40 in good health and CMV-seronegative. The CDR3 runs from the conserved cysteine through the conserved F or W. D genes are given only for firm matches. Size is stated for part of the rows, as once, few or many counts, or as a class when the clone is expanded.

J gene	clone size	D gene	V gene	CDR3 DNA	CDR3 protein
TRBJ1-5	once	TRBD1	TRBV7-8	TGTGCCAGCAGCAGCCGACAGGGCGGTCAGCCCCAGCATTTT	CASSSRQGGQPQHF
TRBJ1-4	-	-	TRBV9	TGTGCCAGCAGCGTAGATGGTTCCGCGGGTGGGACTAATGAAAAACTGTTTTTT	CASSVDGSAGGTNEKLFF
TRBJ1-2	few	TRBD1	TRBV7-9	TGTGCCAGCAGCTTGCCGGGACAGAGGCCGAGTAACACCTTC	CASSLPGQRPSNTF
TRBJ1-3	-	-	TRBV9	TGTGCCAGCAGCCCCGGAGGAGGGGGAAACACCATATATTTT	CASSPGGGGNTIYF
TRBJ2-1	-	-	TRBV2	TGTGCCAGCAGTGAATCGGTTCTTTACAATGAGCAGTTCTTC	CASSESVLYNEQFF
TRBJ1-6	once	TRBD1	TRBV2	TGTGCCAGCAGTTCGACAGGGAATAATTCACCCCTCCACTTT	CASSSTGNNSPLHF
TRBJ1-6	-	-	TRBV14	TGTGCCAGCAGCCATAACAGAAATTCACCCCTCCACTTT	CASSHNRNSPLHF
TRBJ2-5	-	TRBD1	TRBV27	TGTGCCAGCAGTTTAGGTTTGAGGGGGCGAGAGACCCAGTACTTC	CASSLGLRGRETQYF
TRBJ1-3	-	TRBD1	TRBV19	TGTGCCAGTAGTCCGTCCGGGACAGGGGCGGACACCATATATTTT	CASSPSGTGADTIYF
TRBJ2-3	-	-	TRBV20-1	TGCAGTGCTCCCTTAGTTGGTACGCAGTATTTT	CSAPLVGTQYF
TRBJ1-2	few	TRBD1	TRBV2	TGTGCCAGACGGGACAGGGGGGAATATGGCTACACCTTC	CARRDRGEYGYTF
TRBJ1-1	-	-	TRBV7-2	TGTGCCAGCACCCCGGCGGCCAACACTGAAGCTTTCTTT	CASTPAANTEAFF
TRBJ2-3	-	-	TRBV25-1	TGTGCCAGCACCTACACAGATACGCAGTATTTT	CASTYTDTQYF
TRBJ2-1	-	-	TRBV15	TGTGCCACCAGCAGAGACAGAGGTAGGGAGCAGTTCTTC	CATSRDRGREQFF
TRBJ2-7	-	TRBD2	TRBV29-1	TGCAGCGTTGAAAAGGGCGGAACCGGGGGGTACGAGCAGTACTTC	CSVEKGGTGGYEQYF
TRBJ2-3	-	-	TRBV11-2	TGTGCCAGCAGCTTACGACAGGTGCCCTATACGCAGTATTTT	CASSLRQVPYTQYF
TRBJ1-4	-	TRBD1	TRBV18	TGTGCCAGCTCACCACTTCCCCCAGGGGGCTTAGTTGAAAAACTGTTTTTT	CASSPLPPGGLVEKLFF
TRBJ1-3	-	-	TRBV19	TGTGCCACCTTCCCACCGGGCTCTGGAAACACCATATATTTT	CATFPPGSGNTIYF
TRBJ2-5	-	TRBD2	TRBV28	TGTGCCAGCTCCTTCGGGACTAGCGGGGAAGAGACCCAGTACTTC	CASSFGTSGEETQYF
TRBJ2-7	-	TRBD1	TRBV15	TGTGCCACCAGCAGAGATAGGACAGGGTTCTACGAGCAGTACTTC	CATSRDRTGFYEQYF
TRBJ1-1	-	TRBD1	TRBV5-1	TGCGCCAGCAGCCAGGGGGATTGGGTCACTGAAGCTTTCTTT	CASSQGDWVTEAFF
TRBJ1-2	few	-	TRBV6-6	TGTGCCAGCAGTTACTCGGTACCCCAGGGCGACTACACCTTC	CASSYSVPQGDYTF
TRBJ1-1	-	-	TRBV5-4	TGTGCCAGCAGCTTGCCTCACATAAACACTGAAGCTTTCTTT	CASSLPHINTEAFF
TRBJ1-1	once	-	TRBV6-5	TGTGCCAGCAGTTACTCGCGGGGCGGTGAAGCTTTCTTT	CASSYSRGGEAFF
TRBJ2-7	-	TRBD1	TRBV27	TGTGCCAGCAGTTTAGGACAGGAGCGCTCCTACGAGCAGTACTTC	CASSLGQERSYEQYF
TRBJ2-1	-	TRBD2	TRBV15	TGTGCCACCAGCAGAGGTGGGGGGGAGAGCTCCTACAATGAGCAGTTCTTC	CATSRGGGESSYNEQFF
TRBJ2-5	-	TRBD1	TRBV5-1	TGCGCCAGCAGCTTGGGGACAGGGGGACAAGAGACCCAGTACTTC	CASSLGTGGQETQYF
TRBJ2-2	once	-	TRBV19	TGTGCCAGTAGTGCCAGGGTCCCCGGGGAGCTGTTTTTT	CASSARVPGELFF
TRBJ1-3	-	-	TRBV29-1	TGCAGCGTTACTCATGGAAACACCATATATTTT	CSVTHGNTIYF
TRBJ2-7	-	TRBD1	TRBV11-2	TGTGCCAGCAGCTGGCGGGGGACAGGGGGATACGAGCAGTACTTC	CASSWRGTGGYEQYF
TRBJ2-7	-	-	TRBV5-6	TGTGCCAGCAGCCCATTGACAGCCTACGAGCAGTACTTC	CASSPLTAYEQYF
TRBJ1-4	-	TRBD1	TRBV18	TGTGCCAGCTCACCAGGACAGGTTAATGAAAAACTGTTTTTT	CASSPGQVNEKLFF
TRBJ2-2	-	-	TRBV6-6	TGTGCCAGCCGGCTTACGGGGTCCGCGAACACCGGGGAGCTGTTTTTT	CASRLTGSANTGELFF
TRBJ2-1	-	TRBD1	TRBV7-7	TGTGCTAGCAGCAGCCTCACAGGGGGCAATGAGCAGTTCTTC	CASSSLTGGNEQFF
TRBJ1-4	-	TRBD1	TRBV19	TGTGCCAGTAGTTGGGACAGAAGAGCGTTGTGGGCAACTAATGAAAAACTGTTTTTT	CASSWDRRALWATNEKLFF
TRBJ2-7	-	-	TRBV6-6	TGTGCCAGCAGTTACGGCTTAATCTACGAGCAGTACTTC	CASSYGLIYEQYF
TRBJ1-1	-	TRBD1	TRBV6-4	TGTGCCAGCAGTGAACAGGGGGGCACTGAAGCTTTCTTT	CASSEQGGTEAFF
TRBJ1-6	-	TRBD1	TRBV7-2	TGTGCCAGCAGCTTACAGGCAGGGGGCTTTTCACCCCTCCACTTT	CASSLQAGGFSPLHF
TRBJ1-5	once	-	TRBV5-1	TGCGCCAGCAGCCTGACTCCCCAAGGTTCAGGCAATCAGCCCCAGCATTTT	CASSLTPQGSGNQPQHF
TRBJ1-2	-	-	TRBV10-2	TGCGCCAGCGTGGACAGCGTGTCTTATGGCTACACCTTC	CASVDSVSYGYTF
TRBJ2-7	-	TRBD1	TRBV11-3	TGTGCCAGCAGCTCCGGGACAGTCTACGAGCAGTACTTC	CASSSGTVYEQYF
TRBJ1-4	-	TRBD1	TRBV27	TGTGCCAGCAGCCGGCGGGACAGGGGGCTTGAAAAACTGTTTTTT	CASSRRDRGLEKLFF
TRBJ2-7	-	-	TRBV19	TGTGCCAGTAGTATAGGTCTCCAGGGTTTCAACGAGCAGTACTTC	CASSIGLQGFNEQYF
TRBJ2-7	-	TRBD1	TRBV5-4	TGTGCCAGCAGCCCCAGGGACAGATCTCCCTACGAGCAGTACTTC	CASSPRDRSPYEQYF
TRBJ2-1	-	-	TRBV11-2	TGTGCCAGCAGCCCCAGGGTCCATGAGCAGTTCTTC	CASSPRVHEQFF
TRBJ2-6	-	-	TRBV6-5	TGTGCCAGCAGTTATGGAGGGGTCAACGTCCTGACTTTC	CASSYGGVNVLTF
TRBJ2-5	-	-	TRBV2	TGTGCCAGCAGTGACCCAACCCAGTACTTC	CASSDPTQYF
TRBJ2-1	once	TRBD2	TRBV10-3	TGTGCCATCAGTGTGGGCCTAGCGGGGTACAATGAGCAGTTCTTC	CAISVGLAGYNEQFF
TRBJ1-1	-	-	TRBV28	TGTGCCAGCAGTTCTTGGGCGCCGAACACTGAAGCTTTCTTT	CASSSWAPNTEAFF
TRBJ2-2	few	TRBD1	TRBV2	TGTGCCAGCAGTGTGAACAGGGGACGCACCGGGGAGCTGTTTTTT	CASSVNRGRTGELFF
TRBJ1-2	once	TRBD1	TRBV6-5	TGTGCCAGCAGTCCCCGAGATCAGGGGGCGCGAGGCTACACCTTC	CASSPRDQGARGYTF
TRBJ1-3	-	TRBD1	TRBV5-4	TGTGCCAGCAGCGAGGGGGGACAGGGCTTTTCTGGAAACACCATATATTTT	CASSEGGQGFSGNTIYF
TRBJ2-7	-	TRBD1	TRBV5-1	TGCGCCAGCAGCCCAGGGACAGGTTGGCAGGAGCAGTACTTC	CASSPGTGWQEQYF
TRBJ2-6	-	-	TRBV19	TGTGCCAGTAGCCCTTCCGGGGCCAACGTCCTGACTTTC	CASSPSGANVLTF